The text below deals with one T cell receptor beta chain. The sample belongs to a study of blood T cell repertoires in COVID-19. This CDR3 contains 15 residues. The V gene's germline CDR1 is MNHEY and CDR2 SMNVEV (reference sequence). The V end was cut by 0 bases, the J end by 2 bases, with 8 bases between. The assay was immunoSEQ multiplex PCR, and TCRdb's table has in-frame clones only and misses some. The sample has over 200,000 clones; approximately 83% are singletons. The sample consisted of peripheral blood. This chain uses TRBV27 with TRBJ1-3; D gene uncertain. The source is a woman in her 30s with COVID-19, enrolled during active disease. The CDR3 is CASSLSAGPGNTIYF. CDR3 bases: TGTGCCAGCAGTTTATCAGCGGGCCCTGGAAACACCATATATTTT.